What follows is one T cell receptor (beta chain) and its context. Different DNA sequences within this sample yield the same CDR3. Produced via immunoSEQ multiplex PCR; TCRdb's table is partial and in-frame only. Of under 300,000 clones detected, roughly 93% appear once; the ten largest clones hold around 0.5%. Germline values: CDR1 SGHNT, CDR2 YYREEE (reference sequence). The CDR3 extends over 13 amino acids. V lost 4 bases and J lost 4; bases outside the gene matches: 2. This entry is derived from a study of T cell responses to AZD1222 COVID-19 vaccine. J is TRBJ1-5 and V is TRBV5-4, with 7 bases identical to TRBD1. This sequence originates from an adult in good health. This specimen consisted of peripheral blood, obtained on day 0 of AZD1222 vaccination. CDR3 amino acids: CASSPDRNQPQHF. In nucleotides, the CDR3 is TGTGCCAGCAGCCCGGACAGGAATCAGCCCCAGCATTTT.